The rows below give T cell receptor beta chains drawn from one sample of a study of metastatic and nonmetastatic thyroid tumors. Via MiXCR, TCRdb re-called the PCR reads. The sample includes some 27,000 clones, less than 25% seen only once; the top ten take approximately 2.3%. Sequencing was done on a sample of blood. These TCRs come from a female donor with papillary thyroid cancer or a benign thyroid nodule (not recorded which). Some clones in this sample may be carry-over from other donors' samples. CDR3s include the opening cysteine and the closing phenylalanine or tryptophan. A D gene is named only where the DNA matches it firmly. The size of a clone is reported for some rows only, either as once, few or many, or as a class for expanded clones.

v_call,j_call,d_call,clone_size,cdr3_aa,cdr3_nt
TRBV27,TRBJ1-2,TRBD1,medium-sized,CASTRQGAHYGYTF,TGTGCCAGCACCAGACAGGGGGCCCACTATGGCTACACCTTC
TRBV3-1,TRBJ2-7,-,many,CASSQDPSYEQYF,TGTGCCAGCAGCCAAGACCCCTCCTACGAGCAGTACTTC
TRBV10-1,TRBJ2-3,TRBD2,-,CASSLLAERGDTQYF,TGCGCCAGCAGTTTACTAGCGGAAAGGGGAGATACGCAGTATTTT
TRBV28,TRBJ1-2,-,many,CATTIVSSGYTF,TGTGCCACCACGATTGTTTCTTCGGGCTACACCTTC
TRBV7-2,TRBJ1-3,-,many,CASSPYSGNTIYF,TGTGCCAGCAGCCCCTACTCTGGAAACACCATATATTTT
TRBV6-7,TRBJ1-1,-,many,CASSYGQTEAFF,TGTGCCAGCAGTTACGGACAGACTGAAGCTTTCTTT
TRBV28,TRBJ2-3,TRBD1,-,CDSTEGGTDTHYF,TGTGACAGCACCGAAGGGGGCACAGATACGCACTATTTT
TRBV7-2,TRBJ2-1,-,-,CTSSGPGPRNEQFF,TGTACCAGCAGCGGGCCGGGTCCTAGGAATGAGCAGTTCTTC
TRBV7-8,TRBJ1-5,-,-,CASSPHILAGQSDQPQHF,TGTGCCAGCAGCCCCCATATCTTAGCGGGACAAAGTGACCAGCCCCAGCATTTT
TRBV10-1,TRBJ2-7,TRBD2,medium-sized,CASSPDGRLSYEQYF,TGCGCCAGCAGCCCTGACGGGAGGCTCTCCTACGAGCAGTACTTC
TRBV7-9,TRBJ1-1,-,many,CASSLGRDYTEAFF,TGTGCCAGCAGCTTAGGGCGGGATTACACTGAAGCTTTCTTT
TRBV6-6,TRBJ1-1,TRBD1,many,CASSYQGGLSEAFF,TGTGCCAGCAGTTACCAGGGGGGACTCTCTGAAGCTTTCTTT
TRBV2,TRBJ2-3,-,many,CASTSWGGTDTQYF,TGTGCCAGCACCTCATGGGGTGGCACAGATACGCAGTATTTT
TRBV14,TRBJ2-1,TRBD2,many,CASSQGLWLADYNEQFF,TGTGCCAGCAGCCAAGGGCTTTGGCTAGCGGACTACAATGAGCAGTTCTTC
TRBV6-1,TRBJ1-5,-,many,CASNITVKGPSNQPQHF,TGTGCCAGCAACATCACTGTTAAGGGCCCGAGCAATCAGCCCCAGCATTTT
TRBV11-2,TRBJ1-2,-,-,CASSSDISYGYTF,TGTGCCAGCAGCTCCGATATCTCCTATGGCTACACCTTC
TRBV6-5,TRBJ1-5,-,medium-sized,CASSYSPGQGRQPQHF,TGTGCCAGCAGTTACTCACCTGGGCAGGGCCGTCAGCCCCAGCATTTT
TRBV14,TRBJ2-1,-,-,CANSHSTGLAFVYNEQFF,TGTGCCAACAGCCACTCCACGGGGCTAGCGTTCGTCTACAATGAGCAGTTCTTC
TRBV4-2,TRBJ1-5,-,many,CASSQARDDQPQHF,TGTGCCAGCAGCCAAGCCAGGGACGATCAGCCCCAGCATTTT
TRBV2,TRBJ2-3,TRBD2,many,CASSGLAPHTDTQYF,TGTGCCAGCAGTGGACTAGCGCCCCACACAGATACGCAGTATTTT
TRBV20-1,TRBJ1-6,TRBD1,once,CSARDRVQGVVSPLHF,TGCAGTGCTAGAGATCGTGTACAGGGGGTTGTTTCACCCCTCCACTTT
TRBV9,TRBJ2-7,TRBD2,once,CASSSYVSGSYEQYF,TGTGCCAGCAGCTCTTACGTTAGCGGGAGCTACGAGCAGTACTTC
TRBV12-3/TRBV12-4,TRBJ1-2,TRBD1,-,CASSFLPGGNYGYTF,TGTGCCAGCAGTTTTTTACCAGGGGGTAACTATGGCTACACCTTC
TRBV30,TRBJ2-1,TRBD2,many,CASPPLAGGRNEQFF,TGTGCCTCGCCCCCACTAGCGGGAGGGCGCAATGAGCAGTTCTTC
TRBV28,TRBJ2-3,-,-,CASSLSGSDTQYF,TGTGCCAGCAGTTTGTCGGGTTCGGATACGCAGTATTTT
TRBV9,TRBJ1-4,-,many,CASSPYGGGGRGEKLFF,TGTGCCAGCAGCCCCTACGGCGGAGGGGGTAGAGGTGAAAAACTGTTTTTT
TRBV9,TRBJ2-3,-,many,CASSVGGDFSTDTQYF,TGTGCCAGCAGCGTAGGGGGCGACTTTAGCACAGATACGCAGTATTTT
TRBV10-2,TRBJ2-1,-,-,CASSEPGLGPGSYYNEQFF,TGCGCCAGCAGTGAGCCGGGATTGGGACCGGGTAGCTACTACAATGAGCAGTTCTTC
TRBV12-3/TRBV12-4,TRBJ2-7,TRBD2,-,CASISEPAGLYEQYF,TGTGCCAGCATTTCCGAACCAGCGGGACTGTACGAGCAGTACTTC
TRBV3-1,TRBJ2-1,TRBD2,-,CASSPPALAGVLSYNEQFF,TGTGCCAGCAGCCCACCGGCCCTAGCGGGAGTCCTCTCATACAATGAGCAGTTCTTC
TRBV4-1,TRBJ2-2,-,-,CASSQVGRTRSPGELFF,TGCGCCAGCAGCCAAGTAGGGCGCACTAGGTCTCCCGGGGAGCTGTTTTTT